The 26 T cell receptor beta chains given below trace back to one sample, sequenced in a study of shared clonotypes between healthy human individuals. Repertoires were generated with immunoSEQ multiplex PCR, while TCRdb's copy carries only in-frame clones and drops some. There are about 490,000 clones in the sample; 79% occur only once, and approximately 12% lies in the top ten. The sequenced sample consisted of PBMCs. The receptors here all came from a middle-aged woman in good health. Some clones in this sample may be carry-over from other donors' samples.

The rearrangement uses TRBV28 and TRBJ1-2; D is unclear. The CDR3 is made up of 12 amino acids. Trimming stripped 6 bases from V and 4 bases from J, with 9 bases between. Germline V gene sequence: CDR1 MDHEN, CDR2 SYDVKM. CDR3 amino acids: CASRRDIYGYTF. CDR3 DNA: TGTGCCAGCAGGAGGGATATCTATGGCTACACCTTC.

This clone occurred once. The chain carries TRBV4-1 and TRBJ2-5; the D gene is possibly TRBD1 (5 bases). Germline-derived CDR1 and CDR2 are MGHRA and YSYEKL. V shed 3 bases and J shed 3 bases, with 11 bases lying between them. The CDR3 length is 14 residues. CDR3 sequence (DNA): TGCGCCAGCAGCCACGCCTTAGGGGAAGAGACCCAGTACTTC. This codes for CASSHALGEETQYF.

J is TRBJ2-7 and V is TRBV2; the match to TRBD1 covers 8 bases. This CDR3 region has 14 residues. After removal of 6 bases from V and 2 bases from J, the junction contained 6 bases not matched to a gene. Germline V gene sequence: CDR1 SNHLY, CDR2 FYNNEI. The CDR3, as DNA: TGTGCCAGCAGGATAGGACAGGGTCCCTACGAGCAGTACTTC. Translating gives CASRIGQGPYEQYF.

V gene TRBV2 combines with J gene TRBJ2-3; the D gene is possibly TRBD2 (6 bases). CDR1 SNHLY and CDR2 FYNNEI come from the germline V gene. There are 13 residues in the CDR3. Trimming removed 4 bases from V and 6 bases from J, with 11 bases in between. The CDR3 sequence: CASSAAGLDTQYF. The CDR3 DNA is TGTGCCAGCAGTGCGGCGGGACTGGATACGCAGTATTTT. Filled out from reference TRBV2 and TRBJ2-3, the complete variable domain reads EPEVTQTPSHQVTQMGQEVILRCVPISNHLYFYWYRQILGQKVEFLVSFYNNEISEKSEIFDDQFSVERPDGSNFTLKIRSTKLEDSAMYFCASSAAGLDTQYFGPGTRLTVL.

This clone appeared a few times. V gene TRBV2 combines with J gene TRBJ1-1, with D unclear. The V end lost 7 bases, the J end lost 0 bases, and 12 bases lay between the germline ends. The CDR3 runs 14 residues. The V gene's germline CDR1 is SNHLY and CDR2 FYNNEI. The CDR3 bases are TGTGCCAGCACCCCGGGGAGTTTGAACACTGAAGCTTTCTTT. Its protein product is CASTPGSLNTEAFF. Complete variable domain (other parts from reference TRBV2 and TRBJ1-1): EPEVTQTPSHQVTQMGQEVILRCVPISNHLYFYWYRQILGQKVEFLVSFYNNEISEKSEIFDDQFSVERPDGSNFTLKIRSTKLEDSAMYFCASTPGSLNTEAFFGQGTRLTVV.

This clone was observed a few times. The chain joins TRBV7-6 to TRBJ1-1; maybe TRBD1 (6 bases). CDR1 is SGHVS, CDR2 FNYEAQ, per germline. Trimming shortened V by 0 bases and J by 10 bases, and 6 bases separated the two germline ends. The CDR3 sequence is 11 residues long. The CDR3 here is CASSLAGAAFF. CDR3 sequence (DNA): TGTGCCAGCAGCTTAGCGGGGGCAGCTTTCTTT.

The chain joins TRBV9 to TRBJ2-6; 7 bases fit TRBD1. Germline lookup yields CDR1 SGDLS and CDR2 YYNGEE. Germline trimming cut 0 bases from V and 3 bases from J; bases unmatched to any gene: 6. CDR3 length: 17 residues. The chain's CDR3 is CASSVGQGVSGANVLTF. CDR3 in DNA: TGTGCCAGCAGCGTAGGTCAGGGGGTTAGTGGGGCCAACGTCCTGACTTTC.

This chain links TRBV5-6 with TRBJ2-7, with TRBD2 matching over 12 bases. CDR3 length: 16 residues. Per germline, CDR1 SGHDT and CDR2 YYEEEE. Losses at the gene ends were 4 bases for V and 4 bases for J; bases not matched to a gene: 9. This CDR3 reads CASSPLAGLAGYEQYF. CDR3 coding DNA: TGTGCCAGCAGCCCCCTTGCCGGACTAGCGGGGTACGAGCAGTACTTC.

The sample holds many counts of this clone. CDR3 DNA: TGCAGCGTCCAGGAGGGACATAACAATCAGCCCCAGCATTTT. It codes for CSVQEGHNNQPQHF. The chain couples TRBV29-1 to TRBJ1-5; D is possibly TRBD1 (6 bases). V was cut by 6 bases and J by 3 bases, with 15 bases left in between. Germline CDR1 and CDR2: SQVTM and ANQGSEA. The length of the CDR3 is 14 residues.

This clone was picked up a small number of times. The CDR3 DNA follows: TGCGCCAGCAGCCAACATTTGGGGGCTAGTGGAAACACCATATATTTT. Translated: CASSQHLGASGNTIYF. This chain uses TRBV5-1 with TRBJ1-3, with D tentatively TRBD1 (6 bases). Per the germline V gene, CDR1 is SGHRS and CDR2 is YFSETQ. Trimming cost V 4 bases and J 3 bases, with 17 bases left between them. The CDR3 runs to 16 residues.

The chain is built from TRBV5-5 and TRBJ2-2, with D uncertain. This CDR3 contains 12 residues. The germline V and J ends were trimmed by 2 bases and 2 bases, with 1 base remaining between them. Germline V CDR1 and CDR2: SGHKS, YYEKEE (reference sequence). CDR3 coding DNA: TGTGCCAGCAGCTTCAACACCGGGGAGCTGTTTTTT. As protein: CASSFNTGELFF.

This clone showed up just once. The V and J genes are TRBV30 and TRBJ2-1; D not certain. Looked up from germline, CDR1 is GTSNPN and CDR2 is SVGIG (reference sequence). The CDR3 length is 14 residues. The V gene lost 3 bases and the J gene lost 0 bases, with 9 bases spanning the gap. The CDR3 DNA follows: TGTGCCTGGAGCCCGACGAGCTCCTACAATGAGCAGTTCTTC. It translates to CAWSPTSSYNEQFF.

This chain links TRBV11-1 with TRBJ1-1, with D tentatively TRBD1 (6 bases). Germline loops: CDR1 SGHAT, CDR2 FQDESV (reference sequence). The CDR3 has 14 residues. The V gene lost 3 bases and the J gene lost 0 bases, with 8 bases spanning the gap. The CDR3 here is CASSLDSLNTEAFF. The DNA for the CDR3 is TGTGCCAGCAGCTTGGACAGCTTGAACACTGAAGCTTTCTTT.

Details on this clone: A much larger clone sits a single nucleotide away, making a read error possible. The same CDR3 arises from other DNA sequences in this sample as well. The genes are TRBV11-2 and TRBJ1-3; D gene uncertain. The germline V gene has CDR1 SGHAT and CDR2 FQNNGV. The CDR3 contains 14 residues. The V and J ends lost 6 bases and 14 bases respectively, with 23 bases between them. CDR3 amino acids: CASSKEVSGTPLYF. The CDR3 coding sequence is TGTGCCAGCAGTAAAGAAGTATCCGGAACGCCGCTATATTTT.

This rearrangement joins TRBV15 to TRBJ2-5; 9 positions match TRBD2. The J call may be wrong; the DNA end is better matched by TRBJ2-7. The CDR3 has 15 residues. Germline assignment: CDR1 LNHNV and CDR2 YYDKDF (reference sequence). CDR3 region: CATSREREGPNEQYF. CDR3 DNA: TGTGCCACCAGCAGAGAGCGGGAGGGCCCGAACGAGCAGTACTTC.

The V call is TRBV23-1, the J call TRBJ1-5, with 7 bases that match TRBD1. TRBV23-1 is placed among ORFs of uncertain function. V lost 6 bases, J lost 6 bases, and 11 bases stayed unmatched. The CDR3 totals 15 residues. The CDR3 loop is CASRRATQGVQPQHF. The CDR3 nucleotides are TGCGCCAGCAGACGGGCGACCCAGGGGGTTCAGCCCCAGCATTTT.

The CDR3 nucleotides are TGTGCCAGCAGCCCCACAGGGTTGAGCGGCTACACCTTC. It codes for CASSPTGLSGYTF. The J gene is TRBJ1-2, the V gene TRBV7-2, with D possibly TRBD1 on 6 matching bases. The CDR3 has 13 residues. The germline V gene encodes CDR1 SGHTA and CDR2 FQGNSA. Deletions cut 5 bases from V and 8 bases from J, with 15 bases between. Based on the CDR3 plus reference TRBV7-2 and TRBJ1-2, the full variable domain is GAGVSQSPSNKVTEKGKDVELRCDPISGHTALYWYRQSLGQGLEFLIYFQGNSAPDKSGLPSDRFSAERTGGSVSTLTIQRTQQEDSAVYLCASSPTGLSGYTFGSGTRLTVV.

The chain has TRBV18 and TRBJ2-1, with TRBD2 matching over 7 bases. V was clipped by 3 bases and J by 10 bases; unmatched bases: 9. The CDR3 is made up of 14 amino acids. Per germline, CDR1 KGHSH and CDR2 LQKENI. This CDR3 is CASSPLTLGGEQFF. CDR3 coding DNA: TGTGCCAGCTCACCCCTCACCTTGGGAGGGGAGCAGTTCTTC. The whole variable domain, filled in from reference TRBV18 and TRBJ2-1, reads NAGVMQNPRHLVRRRGQEARLRCSPMKGHSHVYWYRQLPEEGLKFMVYLQKENIIDESGMPKERFSAEFPKEGPSILRIQQVVRGDSAAYFCASSPLTLGGEQFFGPGTRLTVL.

The genes are TRBV27 and TRBJ1-5; a weak D match, TRBD1 (6 bases). The CDR3 runs 15 residues. Germline V gene data show CDR1 as MNHEY and CDR2 as SMNVEV (reference sequence). Trimming left V 5 bases short and J 6 bases short, with 17 bases between. Here the CDR3 DNA reads TGTGCCAGCAGTCCGACTACAGGGCTCAGTCAGCCCCAGCATTTT. Protein: CASSPTTGLSQPQHF.

In this sample, this clone turned up once. The chain uses TRBV6-1 and TRBJ2-7; D is unclear. V shed 5 bases and J shed 0 bases, with 8 bases lying between them. CDR3 size: 13 residues. Germline CDR1 reads MNHNS; CDR2 reads SASEGT. CDR3 in amino acids: CASSIGSSYEQYF. CDR3 in DNA: TGTGCCAGCAGTATAGGAAGCTCCTACGAGCAGTACTTC.

The chain carries TRBV5-1 and TRBJ2-2; possible D gene TRBD1, 6 bases. V dropped 4 bases and J dropped 1 base, with 14 bases sitting between them. The length of the CDR3 is 16 residues. CDR1 is SGHRS and CDR2 is YFSETQ in the germline V gene. The CDR3 here is CASSQNPGQNTGELFF. CDR3 DNA: TGCGCCAGCAGCCAGAACCCGGGACAGAACACCGGGGAGCTGTTTTTT.

This clone showed up just once. The chain joins TRBV30 to TRBJ2-5; TRBD1 matches 7 bases. V lost 2 bases, J lost 1 base, and 7 bases stayed unmatched. The CDR3 totals 15 residues. CDR1 GTSNPN and CDR2 SVGIG come from the germline V gene (reference sequence). The CDR3 is CAWSTGQASQETQYF. In DNA, the CDR3 is TGTGCCTGGAGTACAGGACAGGCAAGCCAAGAGACCCAGTACTTC.

The V gene is TRBV28, the J gene TRBJ2-5, with 7 positions matching TRBD1. This CDR3 has 15 amino acids. Germline V gene lookup returns CDR1 MDHEN and CDR2 SYDVKM. V trimming: 5 bases; J trimming: 1 base; junction bases outside the gene matches: 7. CDR3 DNA sequence: TGTGCCAGCAGTACGCCGGGACAGTTCCAAGAGACCCAGTACTTC. It is translated as CASSTPGQFQETQYF.

This clone appeared a single time. The V gene is TRBV7-6, the J gene TRBJ1-2; 7 positions agree with TRBD1. The CDR3 has 15 residues. Germline-derived CDR1 and CDR2 are SGHVS and FNYEAQ. With V trimmed by 4 bases and J by 4 bases, 9 bases remained unmatched. This chain's CDR3 is CASSSDLQGIYGYTF. The CDR3 region has the DNA TGTGCCAGCAGCTCCGATCTACAGGGGATCTATGGCTACACCTTC.

The chain recombines TRBV5-5 with TRBJ2-7; 8 bases line up with TRBD2. CDR1 and CDR2 from the germline V gene are SGHKS and YYEKEE (reference sequence). The CDR3 runs to 17 residues. Trimming cost V 7 bases and J 0 bases; bases outside gene matches: 15. As DNA, the CDR3 is TGTGCCAGCCTATCTAGCGGGCGCGCAAAAAGCTCCTACGAGCAGTACTTC. It yields the protein CASLSSGRAKSSYEQYF.

Regarding this clone: Different DNA sequences within this sample yield the same CDR3. CDR3 nucleotide sequence: TGCAGCGTTGGGGTCCAAGAGACCCAGTACTTC. Amino acids: CSVGVQETQYF. This chain joins TRBV29-1 and TRBJ2-5; D is unclear. This CDR3 is built from 11 residues. Germline V CDR1 and CDR2: SQVTM, ANQGSEA. Trimming cost V 4 bases and J 1 base, with 4 bases left between them.